This T cell receptor (beta chain) was recorded in a study of blood T cell repertoires in COVID-19. Profiling relied on immunoSEQ multiplex PCR, and the TCRdb table lists in-frame clones only, not all of them. In the table there are 84,000 or so clones, 79% of which are singletons. Looked up from germline, CDR1 is MNHNY and CDR2 is SVGAGI (reference sequence). The CDR3 spans 13 residues. Germline trimming cut 7 bases from V and 1 base from J; bases unmatched to any gene: 3. The J gene is TRBJ1-1, the V gene TRBV6-6; 7 nucleotides agree with TRBD1. The TCR originated in a man in his 70s with acute or convalescent COVID-19. The sample was peripheral blood. The CDR3: CASKRQGNTEAFF. CDR3 bases: TGTGCCAGCAAGAGACAGGGGAACACTGAAGCTTTCTTT.